The present T cell receptor beta chain was sequenced within a study of blood T cell repertoires in COVID-19. Study summary: PBMCs, B-cell-depleted T cells, or T cells were the source of the cDNA or gDNA that made up the material.

The V end was cut by 6 bases, the J end by 3 bases, with 13 bases between. The CDR3 consists of 14 residues. Germline V gives CDR1 MRHNA, CDR2 SNTAGT. Study processing details: Nucleated cell number was recorded as an estimate derived from reference gene primer amplification. Clones were read by immunoSEQ multiplex PCR, and TCRdb kept only the in-frame ones, dropping some. V and J calls and clone size are copied from that table; D and trimming were computed from the DNA. The data contain approximately 65,000 clones, over 75% of them seen just once; the ten biggest clones take up approximately 4.7%. Sequenced sample: peripheral blood. The clonotype was recovered from a human donor in a cohort sampled during active COVID-19. The chain uses TRBV6-4 and TRBJ2-3, with D possibly TRBD2 on 5 matching bases. The CDR3 DNA is TGTGCCAGCAGCGCGAGGACTCCTACAGATACGCAGTATTTT. Translated, it gives CASSARTPTDTQYF.